This TCR beta chain was documented in a study of cytomegalovirus exposure and HLA in healthy donors. V shed 3 bases and J shed 0 bases, with 12 bases lying between them. From germline, CDR1 is KGHSH and CDR2 LQKENI. This CDR3 has 16 residues. To note about this clone: Its antigen is unknown.

The primer mix had 60 Vbeta and 13 Jbeta primers. Measured with immunoSEQ multiplex PCR; TCRdb has only the in-frame clones, and not every one. The sample lists 180,000 or so clones, roughly 75% occurring once. Study-wide findings and caveats: In vitro, three CMV-associated chains proved specific for CMV antigens.

Sequencing input: PBMCs. The sequence was collected from a woman in her thirties or forties in good health and CMV-seropositive. The chain joins TRBV18 to TRBJ2-4, with unresolved D. The CDR3 region has the DNA TGTGCCAGCTCACCCTGGCCAGGCCAAGCCAAAAACATTCAGTACTTC. The encoded protein is CASSPWPGQAKNIQYF.